The text below deals with one T cell receptor beta chain. Its antigen is as yet unknown. A junction boundary mismatches the germline segment, possibly from a read error. CDR3 length: 14 amino acids. Germline values: CDR1 SGHNT, CDR2 YYREEE (reference sequence). The sample comes from a study of CD8+CD57+ T cells in acquired aplastic anemia. As for the study in general: Isolated CD4+ and CD8+ cells, once sorted, yielded DNA averaging roughly 3 ug. Study conclusions and caveats: Patients and controls were not found to differ significantly in CD8+ Simpson's diversity. The study identified twenty-nine CD8+ CDR3 sequences shared by patients and controls.

All patients picked for sequencing had shown, by flow cytometry, an expansion of CD8+CD57+ cells. The blood sampling took place in patients who had so far received no therapy. The study profiled TCR beta VDJ and CDR3 using genomic DNA as template. Using its own MiXCR run on the reads, TCRdb lists one record per CDR3 protein. Altogether about 260,000 distinct CDR3 sequences are present, 65% to 90% being singletons, with the ten largest covering less than 50%. This sequence originates from a human donor with aplastic anemia. Sequenced: sorted CD4+, CD8+, or CD8+CD57+ T cells (not recorded which) from PBMCs. The chain has TRBV5-4 and TRBJ2-5; D is undetermined. The CDR3 sequence is CATSRATDQETQYF. CDR3 coding DNA: TGTGCCACCAGCAGAGCTACAGACCAAGAGACCCAGTACTTC. Together with reference TRBV5-4 and TRBJ2-5, the CDR3 gives the full variable domain: ETGVTQSPTHLIKTRGQQVTLRCSSQSGHNTVSWYQQALGQGPQFIFQYYREEENGRGNFPPRFSGLQFPNYSSELNVNALELDDSALYLCATSRATDQETQYFGPGTRLLVL.